Reported below is one T cell receptor beta chain. Its antigen is undetermined. These data originate in a study of OX40 agonist ivuxolimab in advanced cancers. Whole-study findings and limits: CD8+ T cells were the subset that, on average, had more expanded clones than CD4+.

Some clones are missing from TCRdb's copy, which holds only in-frame ones; the method was immunoSEQ multiplex PCR. The repertoire holds about 110,000 clones, with approximately 89% as singletons. Germline CDR1 SGHTS, CDR2 YDEGEE. Trimming left V 0 bases short and J 1 base short, with 7 bases between. The CDR3 has 14 amino acids. The gene calls are TRBV5-8 and TRBJ1-1, with D unclear. The source material was CD4+ or CD8+ T cells sorted from blood, sampled in a trial of the OX40 agonist ivuxolimab. This receptor was identified in an adult with an advanced solid tumor such as melanoma, head and neck, liver or kidney cancer. This CDR3 is CASSLDGRNTEAFF. The DNA for the CDR3 is TGTGCCAGCAGCTTGGATGGACGGAACACTGAAGCTTTCTTT.